This is a list of T cell receptor beta chains from one sample in a study of beta chain features in type 1 diabetes. Data came from immunoSEQ multiplex PCR; TCRdb stores just in-frame clones and leaves some out. Counted here are 200,000 to 300,000 clones, approximately 20% occurring once; the ten biggest clones make up 0.028%. The sequenced material came from naive CD4+ T cells from blood. The receptors were gathered from a woman aged 40 to 55 with type 1 diabetes. Both conserved end residues are part of each CDR3. The order of the fields is V gene, clone size, J gene, D gene, CDR3 protein, CDR3 DNA. The D gene is left open where the match is weak. Expanded clones get a size class; other rows say once, few or many, or leave the size out.

V: TRBV5-1; size: NA; J: TRBJ2-6; D: NA; CDR3: CASSLNTGANVLTF; DNA: TGCGCCAGCAGCTTGAACACTGGGGCCAACGTCCTGACTTTC
V: TRBV18; size: NA; J: TRBJ2-7; D: TRBD2; CDR3: CASSPPGLAGTYEQYF; DNA: TGTGCCAGCTCACCACCGGGACTAGCGGGTACCTACGAGCAGTACTTC
V: TRBV29-1; size: NA; J: TRBJ2-1; D: TRBD1; CDR3: CSSEGTGSSYNEQFF; DNA: TGCAGCTCGGAAGGGACAGGGAGCTCCTACAATGAGCAGTTCTTC
V: TRBV28; size: NA; J: TRBJ1-2; D: NA; CDR3: CASSDRYGYTF; DNA: TGTGCCAGCTCCGATCGGTATGGCTACACCTTC
V: TRBV10-3; size: NA; J: TRBJ2-6; D: TRBD1; CDR3: CAISESPGQGTVGANVLTF; DNA: TGTGCCATCAGTGAGTCACCGGGACAGGGAACTGTGGGGGCCAACGTCCTGACTTTC
V: TRBV5-8; size: few; J: TRBJ2-6; D: TRBD1; CDR3: CASSLLGQGEAGANVLTF; DNA: TGTGCCAGCAGCTTGCTGGGACAGGGGGAAGCTGGGGCCAACGTCCTGACTTTC
V: TRBV28; size: NA; J: TRBJ1-1; D: TRBD1; CDR3: CASVSPQGASDEAFF; DNA: TGTGCCAGCGTTTCCCCACAGGGGGCATCGGATGAAGCTTTCTTT
V: TRBV11-2; size: few; J: TRBJ2-5; D: TRBD2; CDR3: CASSPRSGGETQYF; DNA: TGTGCCAGCAGCCCACGGTCGGGGGGAGAGACCCAGTACTTC
V: TRBV6-5; size: few; J: TRBJ2-1; D: NA; CDR3: CASRREEYNEQFF; DNA: TGTGCCAGCAGGCGCGAGGAATACAATGAGCAGTTCTTC
V: TRBV29-1; size: NA; J: TRBJ1-1; D: TRBD1; CDR3: CSVEGGTGATEAFF; DNA: TGCAGCGTTGAAGGGGGGACAGGGGCAACTGAAGCTTTCTTT
V: TRBV7-2; size: few; J: TRBJ1-1; D: NA; CDR3: CASSPVGVMNTEAFF; DNA: TGTGCCAGCAGCCCAGTGGGAGTCATGAACACTGAAGCTTTCTTT
V: TRBV30; size: NA; J: TRBJ1-5; D: NA; CDR3: CAWNRANQPQHF; DNA: TGTGCCTGGAACAGGGCCAATCAGCCCCAGCATTTT
V: TRBV5-1; size: NA; J: TRBJ2-1; D: TRBD1; CDR3: CASTPFRDRELNEQFF; DNA: TGCGCCAGCACCCCCTTCCGGGACAGGGAATTAAATGAGCAGTTCTTC
V: TRBV5-4; size: NA; J: TRBJ2-7; D: TRBD1; CDR3: CASSGTGTGSYEQYF; DNA: TGTGCCAGCAGCGGAACCGGGACAGGGAGTTACGAGCAGTACTTC
V: TRBV5-4; size: few; J: TRBJ2-5; D: TRBD2; CDR3: CASRLAGETQYF; DNA: TGTGCCAGCAGACTAGCGGGGGAGACCCAGTACTTC
V: TRBV18; size: few; J: TRBJ1-5; D: TRBD1; CDR3: CASSATGDNQPQHF; DNA: TGTGCCAGCTCAGCAACAGGGGACAATCAGCCCCAGCATTTT
V: TRBV28; size: NA; J: TRBJ1-1; D: NA; CDR3: CASGREEANTEAFF; DNA: TGTGCCAGTGGGAGGGAGGAGGCGAACACTGAAGCTTTCTTT
V: TRBV6-6; size: NA; J: TRBJ2-7; D: NA; CDR3: CASSLPYEQYF; DNA: TGTGCCAGCAGCCTACCCTACGAGCAGTACTTC
V: TRBV7-9; size: NA; J: TRBJ2-1; D: NA; CDR3: CASSPQASSYNEQFF; DNA: TGTGCCAGCAGCCCACAGGCTAGCTCCTACAATGAGCAGTTCTTC
V: TRBV7-3; size: NA; J: TRBJ2-3; D: NA; CDR3: CASSFGTRTDTQYF; DNA: TGTGCCAGCAGCTTCGGGACTCGCACAGATACGCAGTATTTT
V: TRBV6-1; size: NA; J: TRBJ1-1; D: NA; CDR3: CASSESTAVFTEAFF; DNA: TGTGCCAGCAGTGAGAGTACGGCGGTGTTCACTGAAGCTTTCTTT
V: TRBV7-2; size: NA; J: TRBJ2-5; D: TRBD1; CDR3: CASSLETGKETQYF; DNA: TGTGCCAGCAGCTTAGAGACAGGGAAAGAGACCCAGTACTTC
V: TRBV23-1; size: NA; J: TRBJ2-5; D: TRBD1; CDR3: CASSQSAPGTDAERPGTQYF; DNA: TGCGCCAGCAGTCAATCGGCTCCCGGGACAGATGCTGAAAGGCCAGGAACCCAGTACTTC
V: TRBV30; size: NA; J: TRBJ1-2; D: TRBD1; CDR3: CAWSIRQGAGYGYTF; DNA: TGTGCCTGGAGTATAAGACAGGGGGCCGGGTATGGCTACACCTTC
V: TRBV5-4; size: NA; J: TRBJ1-2; D: TRBD1; CDR3: CASSQGTGANYGYTF; DNA: TGTGCCAGCAGCCAAGGGACAGGAGCTAACTATGGCTACACCTTC
V: TRBV29-1; size: few; J: TRBJ2-1; D: NA; CDR3: CSVGTINNEQFF; DNA: TGCAGCGTTGGGACTATCAACAATGAGCAGTTCTTC
V: TRBV5-4; size: few; J: TRBJ1-6; D: TRBD1; CDR3: CASSLVGGKSPLHF; DNA: TGTGCCAGCAGCTTGGTAGGGGGCAAGTCACCCCTCCACTTT
V: TRBV9; size: NA; J: TRBJ2-7; D: TRBD1; CDR3: CASSPRTGAFNEQYF; DNA: TGTGCCAGCAGCCCCAGGACAGGGGCATTCAACGAGCAGTACTTC
V: TRBV6-6; size: NA; J: TRBJ2-7; D: NA; CDR3: CASSSPSYRYEQYF; DNA: TGTGCCAGCAGTTCCCCTAGCTACCGCTACGAGCAGTACTTC
V: TRBV23-1; size: NA; J: TRBJ2-3; D: NA; CDR3: CASSHPGHNTDTQYF; DNA: TGCGCCAGCAGTCACCCCGGACATAACACAGATACGCAGTATTTT
V: TRBV28; size: NA; J: TRBJ2-1; D: TRBD2; CDR3: CASSLPGGVRFF; DNA: TGTGCCAGCAGTTTACCCGGGGGGGTGCGGTTCTTC
V: TRBV2; size: NA; J: TRBJ2-2; D: TRBD1; CDR3: CASSPWTGANTGELFF; DNA: TGTGCCAGCAGTCCTTGGACAGGGGCGAACACCGGGGAGCTGTTTTTT
V: TRBV6-6; size: NA; J: TRBJ1-5; D: NA; CDR3: CASSPTSGILWHF; DNA: TGTGCCAGCAGCCCAACCTCAGGGATCCTATGGCATTTT
V: TRBV7-9; size: NA; J: TRBJ1-4; D: NA; CDR3: CASSFRGTNEKLFF; DNA: TGTGCCAGCAGCTTCAGGGGAACTAATGAAAAACTGTTTTTT
V: TRBV28; size: NA; J: TRBJ1-1; D: NA; CDR3: CASNHGTPDRVAFF; DNA: TGTGCCAGCAACCACGGGACACCCGACCGGGTAGCTTTCTTT